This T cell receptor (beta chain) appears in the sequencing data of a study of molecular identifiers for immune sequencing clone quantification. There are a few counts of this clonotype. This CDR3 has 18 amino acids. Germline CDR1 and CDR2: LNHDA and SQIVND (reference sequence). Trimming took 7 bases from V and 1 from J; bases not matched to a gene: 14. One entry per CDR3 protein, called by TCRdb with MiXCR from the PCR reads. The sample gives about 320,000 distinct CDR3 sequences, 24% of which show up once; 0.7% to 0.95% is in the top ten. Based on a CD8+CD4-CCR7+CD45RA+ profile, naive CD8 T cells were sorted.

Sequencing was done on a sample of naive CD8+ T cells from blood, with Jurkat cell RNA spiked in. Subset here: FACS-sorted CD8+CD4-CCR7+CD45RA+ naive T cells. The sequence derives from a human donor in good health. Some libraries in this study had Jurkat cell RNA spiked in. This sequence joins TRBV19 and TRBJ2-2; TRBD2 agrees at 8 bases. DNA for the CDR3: TGTGCCAGTACCACCTCACATACTAGCGGACAGAACACCGGGGAGCTGTTTTTT. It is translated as CASTTSHTSGQNTGELFF.